Below are 16 T cell receptor beta chains sequenced from a single sample in a study of cytomegalovirus exposure and HLA in healthy donors. Sequenced by immunoSEQ multiplex PCR; TCRdb stores in-frame clones only, minus some. The sample gives tens of thousands of clones, 96% of which show up once; over 3.5% is in the top ten. The sample comprised PBMCs. The origin of the receptors is a woman aged 18-29 years in good health and CMV-seropositive.

The chain uses TRBV28 and TRBJ1-2; D gene unclear. The V end was cut by 3 bases, the J end by 2 bases, with 10 bases between. The V gene's germline CDR1 is MDHEN and CDR2 SYDVKM. CDR3 length equals 14 residues. The CDR3 nucleotides are TGTGCCAGCAGTTTGAGTCATCCGAACTATGGCTACACCTTC. It translates to CASSLSHPNYGYTF.

This chain connects TRBV11-1 to TRBJ2-1; 9 bases match TRBD2. Germline CDR1 reads SGHAT; CDR2 reads FQDESV (reference sequence). The ends lost 3 bases at V and 9 bases at J; junction bases unmatched: 9. The CDR3 runs to 15 residues. CDR3 sequence: CASSFFAGGPGEQFF. CDR3 DNA sequence: TGTGCCAGCAGCTTCTTCGCGGGAGGGCCGGGTGAGCAGTTCTTC.

This chain connects TRBV10-3 to TRBJ2-1; 7 bases map to TRBD1. Trimming cost V 8 bases and J 0 bases; bases outside gene matches: 7. Germline-derived CDR1 and CDR2 are ENHRY and SYGVKD. The CDR3 has 15 amino acids. The CDR3 protein is CAIRVRDSSYNEQFF. CDR3 in DNA: TGTGCCATCCGTGTTAGGGACAGCTCCTACAATGAGCAGTTCTTC.

This chain uses TRBV5-4 with TRBJ1-2; TRBD1 might be the D (6 bases). Per germline, CDR1 SGHNT and CDR2 YYREEE (reference sequence). The V end was cut by 4 bases, the J end by 2 bases, with 18 bases between. The CDR3 covers 16 residues. CDR3 in amino acids: CASSGKQGRPNYGYTF. The DNA for the CDR3 is TGTGCCAGCAGCGGGAAACAGGGCAGACCGAACTATGGCTACACCTTC.

The J gene is TRBJ2-7, the V gene TRBV27; no clear D. The CDR3 sequence is 14 residues long. From germline, CDR1 is MNHEY and CDR2 SMNVEV (reference sequence). V gave up 6 bases and J gave up 2 bases, with 14 bases separating them. The CDR3 nucleotides are TGTGCCAGCAGGCACAGCACCCAGCCCTACGAGCAGTACTTC. Translation: CASRHSTQPYEQYF.

The chain employs TRBV15 and TRBJ1-5, with 11 positions matching TRBD1. The junction had 6 bases not matched to a gene; V was cut back by 0 bases and J by 5 bases. From germline, CDR1 is LNHNV and CDR2 YYDKDF (reference sequence). The CDR3 consists of 17 residues. CDR3 bases: TGTGCCACCAGCAGAGATCGTAGGGACAGGGGGTATCAGCCCCAGCATTTT. Translating gives CATSRDRRDRGYQPQHF. The whole variable domain, remainder taken from reference TRBV15 and TRBJ1-5, is DAMVIQNPRYQVTQFGKPVTLSCSQTLNHNVMYWYQQKSSQAPKLLFHYYDKDFNNEADTPDNFQSRRPNTSFCFLDIRSPGLGDTAMYLCATSRDRRDRGYQPQHFGDGTRLSIL.

The genes are TRBV5-5 and TRBJ1-2; no reliable D call. Deletions cut 3 bases from V and 1 base from J, with 7 bases between. Germline V lookup: CDR1 SGHKS, CDR2 YYEKEE (reference sequence). The CDR3 loop spans 13 amino acids. CDR3 loop: CASSSGVNYGYTF. Here the CDR3 DNA reads TGTGCCAGCAGCTCGGGAGTTAACTATGGCTACACCTTC.

The V and J genes are TRBV29-1 and TRBJ2-3, with D unresolved. V shed 0 bases and J shed 4 bases, with 26 bases lying between them. Germline V gives CDR1 SQVTM, CDR2 ANQGSEA. The CDR3 extends over 19 amino acids. CDR3 nucleotides: TGCAGCGTTGAAGAACAGATAAGTCAATCAGGCAAAGTTTCAGATACGCAGTATTTT. The encoded protein is CSVEEQISQSGKVSDTQYF.

This chain uses TRBV28 with TRBJ1-2, with 7 bases that match TRBD1. The V segment lost 6 bases and the J segment 5 bases; nucleotides outside the gene matches: 21. The CDR3 sequence is 18 residues long. Per the germline V gene, CDR1 is MDHEN and CDR2 is SYDVKM. CDR3 in amino acids: CASRLGGNAGQLLYGYTF. As DNA, the CDR3 is TGTGCCAGCAGGTTGGGGGGTAATGCGGGACAGCTACTGTATGGCTACACCTTC.

This chain links TRBV30 with TRBJ2-3, with a weak D call TRBD2 (6 bases). The V end was cut by 1 base, the J end by 3 bases, with 14 bases between. Germline CDR1 is GTSNPN and CDR2 is SVGIG (reference sequence). This CDR3 has 15 amino acids. CDR3 sequence (DNA): TGTGCCTGGAGTGGGGCGGGACTGGGGACAGATACGCAGTATTTT. Protein sequence: CAWSGAGLGTDTQYF.

The chain is built from TRBV6-5 and TRBJ2-2; perhaps TRBD1 as D (7 bases). The CDR3 is 13 residues long. Germline assignment: CDR1 MNHEY and CDR2 SVGAGI. V shed 7 bases and J shed 5 bases, with 11 bases lying between them. CDR3 loop: CASKGGQTGELFF. CDR3 nucleotide sequence: TGTGCCAGCAAGGGGGGACAGACCGGGGAGCTGTTTTTT.

The chain recombines TRBV4-2 with TRBJ2-1; D is possibly TRBD2 (5 bases). Per germline, CDR1 LGHNA and CDR2 YNFKEQ. Trimming pared 0 bases from V and 7 bases from J, leaving 13 bases between. This CDR3 is built from 15 residues. The CDR3 loop is CASSQEAGGSNEQFF. The CDR3 coding sequence is TGTGCCAGCAGCCAAGAGGCCGGAGGTTCGAATGAGCAGTTCTTC.

This clone was counted a single time. The rearrangement links TRBV7-2 to TRBJ2-5; tentatively, D is TRBD1 (6 bases). The V end was cut by 5 bases, the J end by 5 bases, with 18 bases between. The CDR3 sequence is 15 residues long. Germline V gene data show CDR1 as SGHTA and CDR2 as FQGNSA. CDR3: CASSRVAQGLETQYF. CDR3 sequence (DNA): TGTGCCAGCAGCCGAGTGGCACAGGGCCTTGAGACCCAGTACTTC.

A single count supports this clone. The V gene is TRBV11-2, the J gene TRBJ1-4; D gene unclear. The CDR3 length is 13 residues. Per the germline V gene, CDR1 is SGHAT and CDR2 is FQNNGV. V lost 5 bases, J lost 8 bases, and 12 bases lay in between. The CDR3 reads CASSDGVREKLFF. The CDR3 DNA sequence: TGTGCCAGCAGCGACGGGGTTCGCGAAAAACTGTTTTTT.

The chain's CDR3 is CASSRGPFGTGTNEQYF. The CDR3, as DNA: TGTGCCAGCAGCCGGGGGCCCTTCGGGACAGGGACCAACGAGCAGTACTTC. The chain uses TRBV11-3 and TRBJ2-7, with 9 bases lining up with TRBD1. The length of the CDR3 is 17 residues. Germline CDR1 and CDR2: SGHNT and YENEEA. The trim removed 5 bases at V and 5 bases at J, leaving 16 bases unmatched.

The rearrangement joins TRBV7-9 to TRBJ1-5; D uncertain. CDR1 is SEHNR, CDR2 FQNEAQ, per germline (reference sequence). V lost 3 bases to trimming and J lost 6 bases, with 12 bases between them. The CDR3 runs to 14 residues. CDR3 region: CASSLEGFPQPQHF. The CDR3 bases are TGTGCCAGCAGCTTGGAGGGATTTCCTCAGCCCCAGCATTTT.